These T cell receptor beta chains were read from a single sample in a study of neurological immune-mediated disorders. In TCRdb, the 5' RACE reads were re-called with MiXCR into one record per CDR3 protein. The table has more than 40,000 distinct CDR3 sequences, 3% seen once; the top ten hold about 14%. The sample comprised PBMCs. These receptors were taken from a woman aged 50 to 60 with multiple sclerosis. The CDR3 runs from the conserved cysteine through the conserved F or W.

V gene	J gene	CDR3 protein
TRBV5-1	TRBJ2-2	CASSLAGLAGETGELFF
TRBV11-2	TRBJ1-2	CASSLLVTDYGYTF
TRBV7-9	TRBJ1-5	CASSSSAAGGSNQPQHF
TRBV7-9	TRBJ2-1	CASSATTGSSYNEQFF
TRBV20-1	TRBJ2-2	CSFSGGPGELFF
TRBV20-1	TRBJ2-7	CSARLIARAYEQYF
TRBV20-1	TRBJ2-5	CSAKPTSFPVGAQYF
TRBV7-2	TRBJ1-5	CASSTRPWVQPQHF
TRBV7-2	TRBJ2-5	CASSLAPQGGETQYF
TRBV5-6	TRBJ1-6	CASSLGPQNSPLHF
TRBV5-1	TRBJ2-2	CASSLETIPTGELFF
TRBV12-3/TRBV12-4	TRBJ2-2	CASSPNPGQGRSGELFF
TRBV14	TRBJ1-1	CASSQGSARSTEAFF
TRBV5-1	TRBJ1-2	CASNLDRGTGGYTF
TRBV20-1	TRBJ2-1	CSARDPGLAGVRYNEQFF
TRBV15	TRBJ2-5	CATKSGLGGQETQYF
TRBV20-1	TRBJ1-6	CSTFATYNSPLHF
TRBV5-1	TRBJ2-3	CASSRTLNTDTQYF
TRBV20-1	TRBJ1-5	CSAPDRGDLNQPQHF
TRBV15	TRBJ2-7	CATSGDRGAYEQYF
TRBV4-1	TRBJ1-2	CASSQDWAPGRNYGYTF
TRBV12-5	TRBJ2-3	CASGPGQGADTQYF
TRBV20-1	TRBJ2-2	CSARDPKRNTGELFF
TRBV20-1	TRBJ1-1	CSARDTPGNTEAFF
TRBV2	TRBJ1-2	CASRSGTVVYGYTF
TRBV5-4	TRBJ1-4	CASSSGQEVNEKLFF
TRBV6-6	TRBJ2-7	CASSYDLAGGGEQYF
TRBV12-3/TRBV12-4	TRBJ2-1	CASSFSRAYNEQFF
TRBV11-2	TRBJ1-2	CASSFRTGGNYGYTF
TRBV5-1	TRBJ2-3	CASRSGTSHTDTQYF
TRBV7-6	TRBJ2-5	CASSLGDGDQETQYF
TRBV5-1	TRBJ1-1	CASSWDTSNTEAFF
TRBV28	TRBJ2-5	CASSQGGRGETQYF
TRBV7-6	TRBJ2-1	CASSRPPGTGAYNEQFF
TRBV11-2	TRBJ1-1	CASTLTGTGNFEAFF
TRBV7-6	TRBJ1-6	CASSLSFRGNKNSPLHF
TRBV3-1	TRBJ1-6	CASSRGTAADSPLHF
TRBV12-3/TRBV12-4	TRBJ2-1	CASKPSGENGEQFF
TRBV5-1	TRBJ1-5	CASSLSGSGGQPQHF
TRBV5-1	TRBJ2-3	CASSSGQSTDTQYF
TRBV12-3/TRBV12-4	TRBJ1-1	CASSSGQGAKAFF
TRBV28	TRBJ2-6	CASRPSGANVLTF
TRBV12-3/TRBV12-4	TRBJ2-1	CASSQGSTSGYNEQFF
TRBV20-1	TRBJ2-1	CSALDRGVYNEQFF